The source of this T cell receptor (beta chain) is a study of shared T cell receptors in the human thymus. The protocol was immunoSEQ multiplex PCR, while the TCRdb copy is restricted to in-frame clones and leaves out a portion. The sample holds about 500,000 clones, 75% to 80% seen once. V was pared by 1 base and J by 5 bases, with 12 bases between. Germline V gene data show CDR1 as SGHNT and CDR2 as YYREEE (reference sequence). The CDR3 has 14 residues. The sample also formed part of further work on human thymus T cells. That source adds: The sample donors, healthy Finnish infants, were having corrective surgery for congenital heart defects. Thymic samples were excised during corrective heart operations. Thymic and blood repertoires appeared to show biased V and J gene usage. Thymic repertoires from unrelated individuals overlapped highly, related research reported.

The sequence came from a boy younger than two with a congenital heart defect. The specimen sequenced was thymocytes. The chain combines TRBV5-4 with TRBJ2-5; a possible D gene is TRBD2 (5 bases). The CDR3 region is CASSLFRGSETQYF. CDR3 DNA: TGTGCCAGCAGCTTGTTTCGGGGAAGTGAGACCCAGTACTTC.